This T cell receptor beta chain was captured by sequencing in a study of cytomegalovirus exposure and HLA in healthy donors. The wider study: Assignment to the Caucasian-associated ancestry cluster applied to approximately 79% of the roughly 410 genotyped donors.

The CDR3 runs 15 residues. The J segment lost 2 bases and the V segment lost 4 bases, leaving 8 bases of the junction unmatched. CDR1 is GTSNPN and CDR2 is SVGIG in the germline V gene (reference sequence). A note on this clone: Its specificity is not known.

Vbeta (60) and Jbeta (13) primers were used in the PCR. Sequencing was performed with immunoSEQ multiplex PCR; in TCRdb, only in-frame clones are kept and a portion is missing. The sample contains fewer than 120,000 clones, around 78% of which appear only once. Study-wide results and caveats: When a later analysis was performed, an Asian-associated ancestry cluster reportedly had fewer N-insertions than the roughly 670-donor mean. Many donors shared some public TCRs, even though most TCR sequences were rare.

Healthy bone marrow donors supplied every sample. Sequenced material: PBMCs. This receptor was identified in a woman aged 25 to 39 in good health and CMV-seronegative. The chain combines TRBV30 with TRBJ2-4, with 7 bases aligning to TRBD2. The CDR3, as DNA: TGTGCCTGGACCTTGCGGGAGAACACCAAAAACATTCAGTACTTC. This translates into CAWTLRENTKNIQYF.